The clone carrying this TCR beta chain was observed a few times. Its target is not known. The length of the CDR3 is 14 residues. Germline assignment: CDR1 SGHVS and CDR2 FQNEAQ. The V and J ends lost 3 bases and 5 bases respectively, with 14 bases between them. The sample is drawn from a study of CD8+CD57+ T cells in acquired aplastic anemia. Study-wide context: DNA per sorted CD4+ or CD8+ sample ranged about 0.19 to 30 ug, averaging roughly 3.2 ug.

The sequenced patients had an expansion of CD8+CD57+ cells seen by flow cytometry. Points from the study as a whole: Patients were compared with controls for CD8+ Simpson's diversity, and no significant difference emerged. In common between the patients and the controls were twenty-nine CD8+ CDR3 sequences.

Both TCR beta VDJ combination and CDR3 sequence profiling were carried out. Genomic DNA was the template for this profiling. TCRdb re-called the reads through MiXCR, storing one row per CDR3 protein. In the table there are about 200,000 distinct CDR3 sequences, approximately 60% of which are singletons. The rearrangement uses TRBV7-8 and TRBJ2-7; D possibly corresponds to TRBD1 (5 bases). Material: sorted CD4+, CD8+, or CD8+CD57+ T cells (not recorded which) from PBMCs. The receptor was derived from a human donor with aplastic anemia. The CDR3 DNA sequence: TGTGCCAGCAGCTTGTACTCAACAGGTAACGAGCAGTACTTC. It is translated as CASSLYSTGNEQYF.